A single sample is the source of the 25 T cell receptor beta chains below, sequenced in a study of cytomegalovirus exposure and HLA in healthy donors. It was with 60 Vbeta and 13 Jbeta primers that the PCR ran. Assay: immunoSEQ multiplex PCR; the TCRdb copy retains only in-frame clones and omits some. The sample carries more than 95,000 clones, 76% recorded once. The specimen was PBMCs. The receptor source for this set is a man aged 40-50 years in good health and CMV-seropositive.

V gene TRBV11-3 combines with J gene TRBJ2-2, with 7 positions matching TRBD1. With V trimmed by 5 bases and J by 7 bases, 7 bases remained unmatched. This CDR3 is 14 amino acids long. Per germline, CDR1 SGHNT and CDR2 YENEEA. CDR3 in DNA: TGTGCCAGCAGCATTGACAGGGACAGCGGGGAGCTGTTTTTT. Translating gives CASSIDRDSGELFF.

This clone appeared a single time. One junction end disagrees with the germline gene, perhaps due to a read error. V gene TRBV7-9 combines with J gene TRBJ2-7; the D gene is possibly TRBD1 (6 bases). The length of the CDR3 is 17 residues. The germline V gene has CDR1 SEHNR and CDR2 FQNEAQ (reference sequence). The CDR3 is CSSSFFGGYGSSYEQYF. CDR3 nucleotide sequence: TGTTCCAGCAGCTTTTTTGGGGGCTACGGATCCTCCTACGAGCAGTACTTC.

The chain couples TRBV5-4 to TRBJ1-2; D perhaps matches TRBD1 (6 bases). The germline gives CDR1 SGHNT, CDR2 YYREEE (reference sequence). The CDR3 has 14 residues. V was pared by 0 bases and J by 0 bases, with 6 bases between. CDR3 coding DNA: TGTGCCAGCAGCTTGGGGACAGCTAACTATGGCTACACCTTC. Its translation: CASSLGTANYGYTF.

This chain links TRBV12-5 with TRBJ2-2; D may be TRBD2 (6 bases). The germline V gene has CDR1 LGHNT and CDR2 FRNRAP. The V end was cut by 8 bases, the J end by 4 bases, with 8 bases between. The CDR3 has 12 amino acids. In DNA, the CDR3 is TGTGCTAGTTTGGGGGGCACCGGGGAGCTGTTTTTT. This translates into CASLGGTGELFF. The entire variable domain, with the rest obtained from reference TRBV12-5 and TRBJ2-2, is as follows: DARVTQTPRHKVTEMGQEVTMRCQPILGHNTVFWYRQTMMQGLELLAYFRNRAPLDDSGMPKDRFSAEMPDATLATLKIQPSEPRDSAVYFCASLGGTGELFFGEGSRLTVL.

The chain's CDR3 is CASSPPAGNTEAFF. For the CDR3, the DNA is TGTGCCAGCTCACCACCGGCGGGTAACACTGAAGCTTTCTTT. The V and J genes are TRBV18 and TRBJ1-1; D gene ambiguous. V dropped 0 bases and J dropped 2 bases, with 7 bases sitting between them. The CDR3 consists of 14 residues. CDR1 and CDR2 from the germline V gene are KGHSH and LQKENI.

J is TRBJ1-6 and V is TRBV7-2; unclear D gene. The CDR3 runs to 14 residues. Deletions cut 2 bases from V and 6 bases from J, with 8 bases between. Germline V lookup: CDR1 SGHTA, CDR2 FQGNSA. The CDR3 loop is CASSLLQLNSPLHF. In DNA, the CDR3 is TGTGCCAGCAGCTTATTACAGCTTAATTCACCCCTCCACTTT.

V gene TRBV7-2 combines with J gene TRBJ2-7; TRBD2 matches at 9 bases. The germline CDR1 and CDR2 sequences are SGHTA and FQGNSA. This CDR3 is 14 amino acids long. The junction had 1 base not matched to a gene; V was cut back by 0 bases and J by 4 bases. Here the CDR3 reads CASSLASGGYEQYF. The CDR3 DNA follows: TGTGCCAGCAGCTTAGCTAGCGGGGGTTACGAGCAGTACTTC. Combining the CDR3 with reference TRBV7-2 and TRBJ2-7 gives the whole variable domain GAGVSQSPSNKVTEKGKDVELRCDPISGHTALYWYRQSLGQGLEFLIYFQGNSAPDKSGLPSDRFSAERTGGSVSTLTIQRTQQEDSAVYLCASSLASGGYEQYFGPGTRLTVT.

The chain carries TRBV27 and TRBJ2-3; no firm D call. Germline V gene sequence: CDR1 MNHEY, CDR2 SMNVEV (reference sequence). Trimming cost V 5 bases and J 8 bases, with 11 bases left between them. The CDR3 has 12 residues. Written as DNA, the CDR3 is TGTGCCAGCAGTCCAACCTCGGGTACGCAGTATTTT. Translated, it gives CASSPTSGTQYF.

This clone was picked up a small number of times. The chain employs TRBV9 and TRBJ2-1; 7 bases fit TRBD1. This CDR3 contains 16 residues. Germline V gene data show CDR1 as SGDLS and CDR2 as YYNGEE. V was pared by 0 bases and J by 6 bases, with 9 bases of the junction left unmatched. The chain's CDR3 is CASSVEKGAVGNEQFF. The CDR3 DNA reads as TGTGCCAGCAGCGTAGAGAAGGGGGCGGTAGGCAATGAGCAGTTCTTC.

This clone was seen a few times. The gene calls are TRBV7-9 and TRBJ2-5; TRBD2 matches 14 bases. The end of the DNA aligns better with TRBJ2-7, so the J call may be wrong. CDR1 SEHNR and CDR2 FQNEAQ come from the germline V gene (reference sequence). CDR3 length: 19 residues. CDR3 nucleotide sequence: TGTGCCAGCAGCTTAGCCTCCCGACTAGCGGGAGGGCACACCTACGAGCAGTACTTC. Translated, it gives CASSLASRLAGGHTYEQYF.

The chain links TRBV19 to TRBJ1-1; D is perhaps TRBD1 (6 bases). The CDR3 spans 13 residues. V was clipped by 6 bases and J by 0 bases, with 8 bases between them. The germline V gene encodes CDR1 LNHDA and CDR2 SQIVND (reference sequence). The CDR3: CASRTGLNTEAFF. CDR3 bases: TGTGCCAGTAGAACAGGGCTGAACACTGAAGCTTTCTTT.

The V gene is TRBV27, the J gene TRBJ1-4; no reliable D call. V lost 0 bases and J lost 10, with 24 bases in between. CDR1 and CDR2 (germline): MNHEY, SMNVEV (reference sequence). The CDR3 consists of 18 residues. The CDR3 region is CASSLSKYIGVEKGKLFF. The CDR3 DNA follows: TGTGCCAGCAGTTTATCGAAGTACATCGGGGTAGAGAAGGGAAAACTGTTTTTT.

The chain uses TRBV28 and TRBJ1-2; maybe TRBD1 (6 bases). V was trimmed by 4 bases and J by 4 bases, leaving 10 bases between them. CDR3 length: 13 amino acids. Germline-derived CDR1 and CDR2 are MDHEN and SYDVKM. The CDR3 here is CASSSSGVYGYTF. CDR3 nucleotide sequence: TGTGCCAGCAGTTCGTCAGGGGTCTATGGCTACACCTTC.

The rearrangement joins TRBV9 to TRBJ2-1; 10 nucleotides agree with TRBD2. The CDR3 is 19 residues long. J lost 0 bases, V lost 3 bases, and 12 bases had no gene match. Germline CDR1 reads SGDLS; CDR2 reads YYNGEE. CDR3 region: CASSAPRSSSGSSYNEQFF. The CDR3 coding sequence is TGTGCCAGCAGCGCGCCCCGTTCCTCTAGCGGGAGCTCCTACAATGAGCAGTTCTTC.

This chain uses TRBV5-1 with TRBJ2-5; maybe TRBD2 (6 bases). The J call is in doubt because the DNA end fits TRBJ2-7 better. Germline values: CDR1 SGHRS, CDR2 YFSETQ. The CDR3 loop spans 17 amino acids. The CDR3 bases are TGCGCCAGCAGCTCGAACCCTGGAGTCGGCGGGGCCTACGAGCAGTACTTC. Its translation: CASSSNPGVGGAYEQYF.

J is TRBJ2-7 and V is TRBV12-5; tentative D call: TRBD2 (6 bases). CDR3 length: 16 residues. Germline V lookup: CDR1 LGHNT, CDR2 FRNRAP. V dropped 5 bases and J dropped 0 bases, with 17 bases sitting between them. CDR3 coding DNA: TGTGCTAGTGGTCCCCTTTACGCGGGGCCCTCCTACGAGCAGTACTTC. Amino acids: CASGPLYAGPSYEQYF.

The rearrangement uses TRBV4-2 and TRBJ1-4; unclear D gene. The length of the CDR3 is 15 residues. V was clipped by 1 base and J by 8 bases, with 14 bases between them. CDR1 and CDR2 from the germline V gene are LGHNA and YNFKEQ. In DNA, the CDR3 is TGTGCCAGCAGCCAAGTAGAAGGGAGAGGAGAAAAACTGTTTTTT. Translation gives CASSQVEGRGEKLFF.

The V call is TRBV30, the J call TRBJ1-1; a weak D match, TRBD1 (6 bases). The germline V gene encodes CDR1 GTSNPN and CDR2 SVGIG (reference sequence). The CDR3 is 14 amino acids. The V end lost 3 bases, the J end lost 4 bases, and 15 bases lay between the germline ends. CDR3 nucleotides: TGTGCCTGGAGCCAGGGGCAGGGGATCACTGAAGCTTTCTTT. This encodes CAWSQGQGITEAFF. Full variable domain (outside the CDR3, taken from reference TRBV30 and TRBJ1-1): SQTIHQWPATLVQPVGSPLSLECTVEGTSNPNLYWYRQAAGRGLQLLFYSVGIGQISSEVPQNLSASRPQDRQFILSSKKLLLSDSGFYLCAWSQGQGITEAFFGQGTRLTVV.

This clone was recorded a few times. This rearrangement joins TRBV11-3 to TRBJ2-3, with D tentatively TRBD1 (6 bases). The germline V and J ends were trimmed by 0 bases and 3 bases, with 10 bases remaining between them. The germline CDR1 and CDR2 sequences are SGHNT and YENEEA. The CDR3 length is 15 residues. The CDR3: CASSLEGAWTDTQYF. In nucleotides, the CDR3 is TGTGCCAGCAGCTTAGAGGGGGCTTGGACAGATACGCAGTATTTT.

This chain uses TRBV4-2 with TRBJ2-4, with D possibly matching TRBD2 (7 bases). V shed 0 bases and J shed 4 bases, with 16 bases lying between them. CDR3 size: 17 residues. Looked up from germline, CDR1 is LGHNA and CDR2 is YNFKEQ. CDR3 nucleotides: TGTGCCAGCAGCCAAGATCTTCCCGGGGGGCAGAAAAACATTCAGTACTTC. It specifies CASSQDLPGGQKNIQYF.

Only a few counts were recorded for this clone. The chain has TRBV6-6 and TRBJ1-4, with 9 bases fitting TRBD1. Germline V lookup: CDR1 MNHNY, CDR2 SVGAGI (reference sequence). V lost 7 bases, J lost 2 bases, and 8 bases stayed unmatched. The CDR3 covers 16 residues. Written as DNA, the CDR3 is TGTGCCAGCACTAAAACAGGGGGCGCGACTAATGAAAAACTGTTTTTT. This encodes CASTKTGGATNEKLFF.

The V gene is TRBV5-4, the J gene TRBJ2-7, with 7 positions matching TRBD1. The CDR3 covers 15 residues. Losses at the gene ends were 4 bases for V and 0 bases for J; bases not matched to a gene: 7. The V gene's germline CDR1 is SGHNT and CDR2 YYREEE (reference sequence). The chain's CDR3 is CASSQTGYSSYEQYF. The CDR3 DNA reads as TGTGCCAGCAGCCAGACAGGGTATAGCTCCTACGAGCAGTACTTC.

The chain uses TRBV5-4 and TRBJ1-6; 7 nucleotides align to TRBD1. CDR1 is SGHNT, CDR2 YYREEE, per germline (reference sequence). The trim removed 4 bases at V and 4 bases at J, leaving 5 bases unmatched. The length of the CDR3 is 15 residues. This CDR3 is CASSPGTVYNSPLHF. Here the CDR3 DNA reads TGTGCCAGCAGCCCGGGGACAGTTTATAATTCACCCCTCCACTTT. Full variable domain (outside the CDR3, taken from reference TRBV5-4 and TRBJ1-6): ETGVTQSPTHLIKTRGQQVTLRCSSQSGHNTVSWYQQALGQGPQFIFQYYREEENGRGNFPPRFSGLQFPNYSSELNVNALELDDSALYLCASSPGTVYNSPLHFGNGTRLTVT.

This clone was counted between two and nine times. The chain has TRBV5-1 and TRBJ2-7, with D uncertain. Trimming shortened V by 2 bases and J by 0 bases, and 9 bases separated the two germline ends. Germline loops: CDR1 SGHRS, CDR2 YFSETQ. This CDR3 is 14 amino acids long. The CDR3 nucleotides read TGCGCCAGCAGCTTTGGTCTTAGCTCCTACGAGCAGTACTTC. Amino acids: CASSFGLSSYEQYF.

V usage is TRBV27 and J usage is TRBJ2-3; tentative D call: TRBD1 (5 bases). This CDR3 has 14 amino acids. V was pared by 2 bases and J by 4 bases, with 10 bases between. Germline loops: CDR1 MNHEY, CDR2 SMNVEV (reference sequence). In DNA form, the CDR3 reads TGTGCCAGCAGTTTAAACAGGTTTCCAGATACGCAGTATTTT. Translating gives CASSLNRFPDTQYF.